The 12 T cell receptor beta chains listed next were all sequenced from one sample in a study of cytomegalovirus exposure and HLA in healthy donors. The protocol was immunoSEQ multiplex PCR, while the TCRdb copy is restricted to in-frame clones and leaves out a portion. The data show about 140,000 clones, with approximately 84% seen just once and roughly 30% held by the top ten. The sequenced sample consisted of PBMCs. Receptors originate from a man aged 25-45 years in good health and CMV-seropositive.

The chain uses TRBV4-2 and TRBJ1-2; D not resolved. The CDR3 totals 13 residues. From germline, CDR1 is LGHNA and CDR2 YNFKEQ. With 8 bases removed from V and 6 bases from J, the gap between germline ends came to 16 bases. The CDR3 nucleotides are TGTGCCAGCCGGACTGCAGATGGCGATGGCTACACCTTC. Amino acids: CASRTADGDGYTF.

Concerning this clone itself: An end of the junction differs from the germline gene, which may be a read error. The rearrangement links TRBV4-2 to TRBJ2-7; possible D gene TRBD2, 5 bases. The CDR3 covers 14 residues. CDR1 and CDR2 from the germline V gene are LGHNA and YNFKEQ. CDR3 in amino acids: CASTQGGGNYEQYF. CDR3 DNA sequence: TGTGCCAGCACCCAAGGAGGAGGAAACTACGAGCAGTACTTC.

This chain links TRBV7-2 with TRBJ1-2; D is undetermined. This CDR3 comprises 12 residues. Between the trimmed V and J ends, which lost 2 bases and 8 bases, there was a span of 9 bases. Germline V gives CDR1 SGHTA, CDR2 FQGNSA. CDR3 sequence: CASSLRGLGYTF. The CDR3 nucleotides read TGTGCCAGCAGCTTAAGAGGGCTGGGCTACACCTTC.

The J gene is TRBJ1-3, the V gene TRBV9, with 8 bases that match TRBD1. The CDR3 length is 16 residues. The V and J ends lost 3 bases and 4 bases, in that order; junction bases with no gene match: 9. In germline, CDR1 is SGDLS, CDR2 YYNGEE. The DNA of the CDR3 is TGTGCCAGCAGCGCGGCGGACAGGGTTGGCGGAAACACCATATATTTT. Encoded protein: CASSAADRVGGNTIYF.

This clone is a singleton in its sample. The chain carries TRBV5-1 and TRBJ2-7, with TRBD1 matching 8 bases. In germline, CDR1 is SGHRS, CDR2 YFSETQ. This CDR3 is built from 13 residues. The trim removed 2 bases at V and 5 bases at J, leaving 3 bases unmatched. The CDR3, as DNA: TGCGCCAGCAGCTTCCAGGGGGCGAACGAGCAGTACTTC. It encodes CASSFQGANEQYF.

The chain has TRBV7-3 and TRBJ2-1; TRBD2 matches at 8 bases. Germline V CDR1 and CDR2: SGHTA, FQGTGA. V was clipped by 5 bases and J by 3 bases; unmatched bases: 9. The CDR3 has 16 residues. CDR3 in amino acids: CASSRGYSGDYNEQFF. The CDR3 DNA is TGTGCCAGCAGCCGAGGGTATAGCGGGGACTACAATGAGCAGTTCTTC. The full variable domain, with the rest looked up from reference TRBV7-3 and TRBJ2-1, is GAGVSQTPSNKVTEKGKYVELRCDPISGHTALYWYRQSLGQGPEFLIYFQGTGAADDSGLPNDRFFAVRPEGSVSTLKIQRTERGDSAVYLCASSRGYSGDYNEQFFGPGTRLTVL.

As DNA, the CDR3 is TGTGCCAGTAGTCCGGGGGGTCTCGGTGGCTACACCTTC. Translation: CASSPGGLGGYTF. The chain is built from TRBV19 and TRBJ1-2, with D perhaps TRBD1 (5 bases). CDR3 length equals 13 residues. Germline V lookup: CDR1 LNHDA, CDR2 SQIVND (reference sequence). Trimming removed 5 bases from V and 7 bases from J, with 14 bases in between. Filled out from reference TRBV19 and TRBJ1-2, the complete variable domain reads DGGITQSPKYLFRKEGQNVTLSCEQNLNHDAMYWYRQDPGQGLRLIYYSQIVNDFQKGDIAEGYSVSREKKESFPLTVTSAQKNPTAFYLCASSPGGLGGYTFGSGTRLTVV.

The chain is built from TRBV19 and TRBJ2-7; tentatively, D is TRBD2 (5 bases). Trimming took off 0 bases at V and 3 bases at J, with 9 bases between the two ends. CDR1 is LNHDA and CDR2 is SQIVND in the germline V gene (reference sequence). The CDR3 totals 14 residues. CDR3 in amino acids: CASSIDPLDYEQYF. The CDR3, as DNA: TGTGCCAGTAGTATAGATCCACTAGACTACGAGCAGTACTTC. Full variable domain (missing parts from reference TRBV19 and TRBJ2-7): DGGITQSPKYLFRKEGQNVTLSCEQNLNHDAMYWYRQDPGQGLRLIYYSQIVNDFQKGDIAEGYSVSREKKESFPLTVTSAQKNPTAFYLCASSIDPLDYEQYFGPGTRLTVT.

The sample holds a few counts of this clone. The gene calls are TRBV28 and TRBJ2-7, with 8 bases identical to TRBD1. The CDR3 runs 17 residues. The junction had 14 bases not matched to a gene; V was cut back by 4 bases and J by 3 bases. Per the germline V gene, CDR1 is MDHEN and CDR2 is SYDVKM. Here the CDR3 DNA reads TGTGCCAGCAGTTCGAACACCCTGGGACAGGTTGACTACGAGCAGTACTTC. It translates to CASSSNTLGQVDYEQYF.

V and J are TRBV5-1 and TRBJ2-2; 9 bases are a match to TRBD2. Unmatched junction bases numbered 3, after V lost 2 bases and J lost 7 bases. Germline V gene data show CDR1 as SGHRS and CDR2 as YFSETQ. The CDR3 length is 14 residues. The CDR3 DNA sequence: TGCGCCAGCAGCTTCCTAGCGGGAATCGGGGAGCTGTTTTTT. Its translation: CASSFLAGIGELFF.

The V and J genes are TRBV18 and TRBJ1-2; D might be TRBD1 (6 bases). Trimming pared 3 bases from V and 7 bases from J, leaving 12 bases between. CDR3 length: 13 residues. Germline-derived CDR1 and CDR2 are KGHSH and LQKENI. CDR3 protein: CASSPGTTGGYTF. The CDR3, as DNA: TGTGCCAGCTCACCGGGGACAACGGGTGGCTACACCTTC.

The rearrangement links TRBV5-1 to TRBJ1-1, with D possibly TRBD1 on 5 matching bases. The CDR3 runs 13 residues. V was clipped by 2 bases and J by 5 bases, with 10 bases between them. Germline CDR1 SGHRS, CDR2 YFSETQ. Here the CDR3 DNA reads TGCGCCAGCAGCTTAACAGGTTGGACTGAAGCTTTCTTT. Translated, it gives CASSLTGWTEAFF.